This entry concerns a single TCR beta chain. The data stem from a study of blood T cell repertoires in COVID-19. Whole-study context: Acute and convalescent COVID-19 specimens originated in the United States, Italy and Spain.

Per the original data handling: Nucleated cell counts were estimated from reference gene primer amplification. Here immunoSEQ multiplex PCR was the method, and the copy in TCRdb shows in-frame clones only, minus some. V and J calls and clone size follow that table, whereas D and trimming were derived from the DNA. The data hold 350,000 to 550,000 clones, with around 89% observed a single time. Germline V gives CDR1 KGHDR, CDR2 SFDVKD. The V end lost 7 bases, the J end lost 7 bases, and 13 bases lay between the germline ends. The CDR3 sequence is 13 residues long. The origin of this receptor is a woman in her 30s with acute or convalescent COVID-19. The genes are TRBV24-1 and TRBJ1-5; D may be TRBD1 (6 bases). Sequences were obtained from peripheral blood. This CDR3 reads CATSRTEAQPQHF. The DNA of the CDR3 is TGTGCCACCAGCCGGACAGAGGCCCAGCCCCAGCATTTT.